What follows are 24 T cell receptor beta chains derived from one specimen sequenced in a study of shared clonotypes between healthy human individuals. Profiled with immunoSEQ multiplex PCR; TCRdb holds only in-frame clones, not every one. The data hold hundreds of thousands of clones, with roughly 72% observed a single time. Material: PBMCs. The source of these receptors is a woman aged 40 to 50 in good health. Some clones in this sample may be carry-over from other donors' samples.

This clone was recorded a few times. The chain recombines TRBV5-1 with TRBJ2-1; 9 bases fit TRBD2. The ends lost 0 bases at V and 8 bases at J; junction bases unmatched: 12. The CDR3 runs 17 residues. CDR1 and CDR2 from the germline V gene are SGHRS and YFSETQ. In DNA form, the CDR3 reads TGCGCCAGCAGCTTGGGGGGAGGTAGCGGGAGAGTCCATGAGCAGTTCTTC. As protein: CASSLGGGSGRVHEQFF.

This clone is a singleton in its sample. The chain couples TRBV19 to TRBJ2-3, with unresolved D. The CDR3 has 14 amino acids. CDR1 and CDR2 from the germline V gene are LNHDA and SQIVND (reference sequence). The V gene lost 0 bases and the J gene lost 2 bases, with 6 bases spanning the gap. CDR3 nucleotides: TGTGCCAGTAGTATAGATCGGTTCACAGATACGCAGTATTTT. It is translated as CASSIDRFTDTQYF. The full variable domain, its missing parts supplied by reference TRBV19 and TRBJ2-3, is DGGITQSPKYLFRKEGQNVTLSCEQNLNHDAMYWYRQDPGQGLRLIYYSQIVNDFQKGDIAEGYSVSREKKESFPLTVTSAQKNPTAFYLCASSIDRFTDTQYFGPGTRLTVL.

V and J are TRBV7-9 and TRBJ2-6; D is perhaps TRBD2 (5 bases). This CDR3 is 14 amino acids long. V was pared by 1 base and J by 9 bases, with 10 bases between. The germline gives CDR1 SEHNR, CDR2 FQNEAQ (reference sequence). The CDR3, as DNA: TGTGCCAGCAGCTTAGGACAAGGGAGCAACGTCCTGACTTTC. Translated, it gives CASSLGQGSNVLTF.

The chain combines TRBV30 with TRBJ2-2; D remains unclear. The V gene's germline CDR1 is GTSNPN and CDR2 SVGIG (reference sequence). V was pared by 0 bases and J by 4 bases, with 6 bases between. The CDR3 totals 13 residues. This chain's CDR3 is CAWSVISTGELFF. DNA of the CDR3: TGTGCCTGGAGTGTAATTAGCACCGGGGAGCTGTTTTTT.

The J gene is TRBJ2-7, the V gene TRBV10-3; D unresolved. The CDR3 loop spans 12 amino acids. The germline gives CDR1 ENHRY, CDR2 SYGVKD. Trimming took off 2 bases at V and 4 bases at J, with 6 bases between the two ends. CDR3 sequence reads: CAISEEAYEQYF. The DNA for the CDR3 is TGTGCCATCAGTGAGGAGGCTTACGAGCAGTACTTC.

DNA for the CDR3: TGTGCCAGCAGCTTAGTTCAGGCGCTCGGATCGGATGAAGCTTTCTTT. It specifies CASSLVQALGSDEAFF. The chain employs TRBV7-2 and TRBJ1-1; D is unclear. With 1 base removed from V and 7 bases from J, the gap between germline ends came to 19 bases. This CDR3 is 16 amino acids long. The germline V gene encodes CDR1 SGHTA and CDR2 FQGNSA.

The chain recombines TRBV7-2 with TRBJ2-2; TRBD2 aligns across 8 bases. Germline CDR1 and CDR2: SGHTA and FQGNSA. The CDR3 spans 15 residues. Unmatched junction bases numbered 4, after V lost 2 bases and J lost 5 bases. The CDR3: CASSLWASGTGELFF. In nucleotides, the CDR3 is TGTGCCAGCAGCTTATGGGCTAGCGGGACCGGGGAGCTGTTTTTT. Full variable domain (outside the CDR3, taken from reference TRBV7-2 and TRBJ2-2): GAGVSQSPSNKVTEKGKDVELRCDPISGHTALYWYRQSLGQGLEFLIYFQGNSAPDKSGLPSDRFSAERTGGSVSTLTIQRTQQEDSAVYLCASSLWASGTGELFFGEGSRLTVL.

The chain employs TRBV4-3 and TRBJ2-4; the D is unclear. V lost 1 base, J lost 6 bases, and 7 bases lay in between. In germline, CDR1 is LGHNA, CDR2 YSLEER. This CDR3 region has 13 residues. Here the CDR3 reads CASSQGVGNIQYF. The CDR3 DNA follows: TGCGCCAGCAGCCAAGGGGTGGGAAACATTCAGTACTTC.

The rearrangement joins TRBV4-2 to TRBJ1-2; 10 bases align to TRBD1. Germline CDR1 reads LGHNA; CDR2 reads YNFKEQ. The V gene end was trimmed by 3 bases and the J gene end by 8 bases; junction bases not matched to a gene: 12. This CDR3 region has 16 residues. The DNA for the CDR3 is TGTGCCAGCAGCCACCAAAAAGGTGGGACAGGGGAAGGCTACACCTTC. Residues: CASSHQKGGTGEGYTF.

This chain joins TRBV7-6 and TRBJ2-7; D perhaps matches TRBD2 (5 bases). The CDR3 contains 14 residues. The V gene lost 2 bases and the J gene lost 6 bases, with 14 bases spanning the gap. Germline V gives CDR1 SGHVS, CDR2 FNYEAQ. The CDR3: CASSLYVGEGEQYF. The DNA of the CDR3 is TGTGCCAGCAGCTTATACGTGGGAGAAGGCGAGCAGTACTTC.

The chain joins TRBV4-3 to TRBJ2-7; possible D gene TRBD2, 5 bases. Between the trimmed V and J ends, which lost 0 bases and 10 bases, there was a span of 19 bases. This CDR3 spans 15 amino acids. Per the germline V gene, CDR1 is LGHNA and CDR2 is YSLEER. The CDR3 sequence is CASSQERAGDWSQYF. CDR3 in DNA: TGCGCCAGCAGCCAAGAGCGGGCAGGCGATTGGTCTCAGTACTTC.

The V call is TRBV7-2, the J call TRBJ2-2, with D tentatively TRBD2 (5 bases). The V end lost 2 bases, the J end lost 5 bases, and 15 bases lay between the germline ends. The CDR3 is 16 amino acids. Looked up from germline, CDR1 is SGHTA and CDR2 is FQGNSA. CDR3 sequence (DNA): TGTGCCAGCAGCTTAAATTCGGGCCTAGCAACCGGGGAGCTGTTTTTT. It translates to CASSLNSGLATGELFF.

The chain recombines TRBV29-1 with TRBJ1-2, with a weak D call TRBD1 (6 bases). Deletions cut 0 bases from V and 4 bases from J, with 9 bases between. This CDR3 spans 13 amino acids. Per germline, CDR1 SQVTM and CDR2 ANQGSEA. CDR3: CSVEEGGGYGYTF. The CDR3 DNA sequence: TGCAGCGTTGAAGAGGGAGGGGGCTATGGCTACACCTTC. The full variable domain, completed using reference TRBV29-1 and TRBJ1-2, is SAVISQKPSRDICQRGTSLTIQCQVDSQVTMMFWYRQQPGQSLTLIATANQGSEATYESGFVIDKFPISRPNLTFSTLTVSNMSPEDSSIYLCSVEEGGGYGYTFGSGTRLTVV.

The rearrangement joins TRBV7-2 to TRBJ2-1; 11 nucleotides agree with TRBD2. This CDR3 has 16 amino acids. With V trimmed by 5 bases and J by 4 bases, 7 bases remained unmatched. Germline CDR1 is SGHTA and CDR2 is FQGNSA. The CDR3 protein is CASSATSGSLYNEQFF. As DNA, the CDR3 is TGTGCCAGCAGCGCCACTAGCGGGAGTTTATACAATGAGCAGTTCTTC.

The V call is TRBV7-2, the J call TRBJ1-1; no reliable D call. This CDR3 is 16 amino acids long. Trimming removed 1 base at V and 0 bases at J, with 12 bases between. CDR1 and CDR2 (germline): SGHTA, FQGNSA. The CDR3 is CASSLEQDGMNTEAFF. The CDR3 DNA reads TGTGCCAGCAGCTTAGAGCAGGATGGGATGAACACTGAAGCTTTCTTT.

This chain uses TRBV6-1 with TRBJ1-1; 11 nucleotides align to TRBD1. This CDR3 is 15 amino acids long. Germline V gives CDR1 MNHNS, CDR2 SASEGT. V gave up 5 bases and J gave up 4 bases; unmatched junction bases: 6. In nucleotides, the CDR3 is TGTGCCAGCAGTAGACCCGGGACAGGGGGCACTGAAGCTTTCTTT. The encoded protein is CASSRPGTGGTEAFF.

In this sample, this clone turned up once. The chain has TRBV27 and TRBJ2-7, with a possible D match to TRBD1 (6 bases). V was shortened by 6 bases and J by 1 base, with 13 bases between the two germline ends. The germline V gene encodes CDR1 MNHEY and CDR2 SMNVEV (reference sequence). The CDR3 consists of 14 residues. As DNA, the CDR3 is TGTGCCAGCAGCCCTGGGACAAAATCCTACGAGCAGTACTTC. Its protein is CASSPGTKSYEQYF.

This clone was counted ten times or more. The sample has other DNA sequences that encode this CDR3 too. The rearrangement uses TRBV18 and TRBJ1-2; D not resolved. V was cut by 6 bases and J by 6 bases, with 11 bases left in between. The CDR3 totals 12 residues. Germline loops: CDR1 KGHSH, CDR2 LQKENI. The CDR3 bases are TGTGCCAGCTCCCCTCAAGGCGATGGCTACACCTTC. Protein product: CASSPQGDGYTF.

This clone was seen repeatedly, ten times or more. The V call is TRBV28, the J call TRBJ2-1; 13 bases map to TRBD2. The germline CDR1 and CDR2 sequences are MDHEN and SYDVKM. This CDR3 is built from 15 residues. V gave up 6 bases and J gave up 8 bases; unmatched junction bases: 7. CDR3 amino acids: CASRTTSGRAYEQFF. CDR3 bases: TGTGCCAGCAGAACCACTAGCGGGAGGGCCTATGAGCAGTTCTTC.

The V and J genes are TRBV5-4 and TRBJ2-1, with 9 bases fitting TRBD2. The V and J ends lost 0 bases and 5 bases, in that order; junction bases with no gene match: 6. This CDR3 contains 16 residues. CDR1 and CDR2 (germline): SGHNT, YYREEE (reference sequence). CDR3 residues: CASSLGSGRQDNEQFF. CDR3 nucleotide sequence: TGTGCCAGCAGCTTGGGAAGCGGGAGGCAGGACAATGAGCAGTTCTTC.

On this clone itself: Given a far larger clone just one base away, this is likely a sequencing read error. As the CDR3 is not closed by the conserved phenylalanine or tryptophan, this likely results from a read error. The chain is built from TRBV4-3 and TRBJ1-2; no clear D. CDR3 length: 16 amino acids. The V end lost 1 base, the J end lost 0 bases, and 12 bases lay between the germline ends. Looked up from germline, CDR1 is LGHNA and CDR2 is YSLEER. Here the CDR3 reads CASSQGLTETNYGYTS. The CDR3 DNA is TGCGCCAGCAGCCAAGGTCTAACAGAGACTAACTATGGCTACACCTCC.

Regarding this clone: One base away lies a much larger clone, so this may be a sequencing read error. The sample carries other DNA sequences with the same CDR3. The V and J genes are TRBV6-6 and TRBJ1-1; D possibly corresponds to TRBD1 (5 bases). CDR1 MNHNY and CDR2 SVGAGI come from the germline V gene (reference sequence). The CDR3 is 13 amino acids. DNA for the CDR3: TGTGCCAGCAGTTACGCCCGGGACGGTGAAGCTTTCTTC. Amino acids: CASSYARDGEAFF.

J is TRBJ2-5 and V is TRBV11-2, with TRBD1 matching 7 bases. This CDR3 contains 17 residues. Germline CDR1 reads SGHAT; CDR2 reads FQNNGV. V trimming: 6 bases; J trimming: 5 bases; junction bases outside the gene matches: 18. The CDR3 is CASSSGTASPSSETQYF. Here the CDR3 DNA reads TGTGCCAGCAGTTCCGGGACAGCTAGTCCTTCTTCGGAGACCCAGTACTTC.

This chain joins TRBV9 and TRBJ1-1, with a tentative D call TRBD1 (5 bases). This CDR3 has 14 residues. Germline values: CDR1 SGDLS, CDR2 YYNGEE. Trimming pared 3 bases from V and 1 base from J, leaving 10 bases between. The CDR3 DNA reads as TGTGCCAGCAGCGCCTGGGGGGGGAACACTGAAGCTTTCTTT. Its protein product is CASSAWGGNTEAFF.